This T cell receptor (beta chain) was sequenced for a study of TIL therapy for anti-PD-1-resistant metastatic lung cancer. Overall study context: Half of patients were current or former smokers. Median tumor mutation burden was under 1.9 mutations per megabase.

Time point here: pre-treatment sample, taken before nivolumab and TIL therapy. The libraries were made with immunoSEQ v3. Each library reached some 2 million read pairs, or roughly 5-6 million at deep level. Profiling relied on immunoSEQ multiplex PCR, and the TCRdb table lists in-frame clones only, not all of them. Of about 45,000 clones listed, 70% to 80% are singletons. The CDR3 spans 13 residues. V lost 3 bases and J 2 bases, leaving 9 bases between the germline ends. CDR1 is SGHDT, CDR2 YYEEEE, per germline. The study's findings and limits: TIL clonotype persistence in blood showed no apparent association with response.

To note about this clone: Its specificity is unknown.

The chain recombines TRBV5-6 with TRBJ2-7; D ambiguous. The receptor was isolated from a man between 70 and 80 years old with non-small cell lung cancer. This sample comprised blood, obtained at baseline. CDR3 sequence reads: CASSWSGTYEQYF. DNA for the CDR3: TGTGCCAGCAGCTGGTCCGGTACCTACGAGCAGTACTTC.